This TCR beta chain was retrieved from a study of cytomegalovirus exposure and HLA in healthy donors. Primers for the PCR totalled 60 Vbeta and 13 Jbeta. Generated by immunoSEQ multiplex PCR, the TCRdb table keeps only in-frame clones and is missing some. Found here are 150,000 to 200,000 clones, 65% to 85% of them singletons; the top ten hold 6%. This clone has a handful of counts. What it binds is not known. Study-wide findings and caveats: Analysis was carried out at a later point, and it linked a missense DCLRE1C variant to TCR beta V- and J-gene trimming. Roughly uniform sequencing depth across donors was assumed, possibly incorrectly. The number of N-insertions in an Asian-associated ancestry cluster was reportedly below the 666-donor mean in a later analysis.

The TCR was taken from a woman in her thirties in good health and CMV-seropositive. The sample consisted of PBMCs.

The CDR3 coding sequence is TGTGCCAGCAGCCCCAGGGGGCTAGAGCAGCCCCAGCATTTT. Its translation: CASSPRGLEQPQHF. This chain links TRBV7-8 with TRBJ1-5; 8 positions match TRBD1. Per germline, CDR1 SGHVS and CDR2 FQNEAQ. The CDR3 is made up of 14 amino acids. V trimming: 5 bases; J trimming: 7 bases; junction bases outside the gene matches: 7.